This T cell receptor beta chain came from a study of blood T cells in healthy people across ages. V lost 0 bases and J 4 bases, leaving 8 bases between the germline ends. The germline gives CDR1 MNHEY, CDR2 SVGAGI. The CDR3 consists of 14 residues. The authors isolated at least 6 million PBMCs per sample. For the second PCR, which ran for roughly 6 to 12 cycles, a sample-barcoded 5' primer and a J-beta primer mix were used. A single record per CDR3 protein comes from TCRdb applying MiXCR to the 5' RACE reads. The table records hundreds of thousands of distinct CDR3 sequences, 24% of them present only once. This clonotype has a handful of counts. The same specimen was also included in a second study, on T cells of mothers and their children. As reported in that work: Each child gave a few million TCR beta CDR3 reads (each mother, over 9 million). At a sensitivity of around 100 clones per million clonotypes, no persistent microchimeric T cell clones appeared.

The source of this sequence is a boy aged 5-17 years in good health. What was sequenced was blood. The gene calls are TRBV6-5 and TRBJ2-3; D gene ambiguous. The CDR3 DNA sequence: TGTGCCAGCAGTTACTCGATAGGGTCAGATACGCAGTATTTT. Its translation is CASSYSIGSDTQYF.